This record looks at one TCR beta chain sequence and its context. The sample belongs to a study of early T cells in non-severe SARS-CoV-2 infection. TCRdb recomputed calls from the 5' RACE reads with MiXCR, one row per CDR3 protein. Here the sample spans 55,000 or so distinct CDR3 sequences, around 6.6% being singletons. The ends were cut back, 5 bases at V and 4 bases at J, with 14 bases in the middle. CDR3 size: 14 residues. Germline V lookup: CDR1 SGHTA, CDR2 FQGNSA. The chain uses TRBV7-2 and TRBJ1-2, with D maybe TRBD1 (5 bases). The sequenced sample was whole blood, obtained at baseline. The sequence was collected from an adult who was a healthcare worker with PCR-confirmed SARS-CoV-2 infection or an uninfected control (not recorded which). The CDR3 protein is CASSNPVQGYGYTF. The CDR3 DNA sequence: TGTGCCAGCAGCAACCCGGTCCAGGGCTATGGCTACACCTTC.